The entry below gives a single TCR beta chain sequence along with its context. As handled by the study authors: Amplification of reference gene primers was used by the study to estimate nucleated cell counts. The data were produced by immunoSEQ multiplex PCR, yet TCRdb's version contains in-frame clones alone and is incomplete. For V, J and clone size, that table is used; D and trimming come from the DNA. The profile shows about 62,000 clones, roughly 80% of them singletons. The ends lost 7 bases at V and 0 bases at J; junction bases unmatched: 7. CDR1 is LNHDA, CDR2 SQIVND, per germline (reference sequence). This CDR3 has 16 residues. These data come from a study of blood T cell repertoires in COVID-19. Study-level background: From the United States, Italy and Spain came samples of acute and convalescent COVID-19. The cDNA or gDNA used as material had been derived from T cells, B-cell-depleted T cells, or PBMCs.

The genes are TRBV19 and TRBJ2-2; 8 bases are shared with TRBD1. The receptor was derived from a man in his 60s with acute or convalescent COVID-19. Sequenced sample: peripheral blood. The CDR3 reads CASTRGQGANTGELFF. CDR3 nucleotides: TGTGCCAGTACCCGAGGACAGGGAGCGAACACCGGGGAGCTGTTTTTT. The whole variable domain, filled in from reference TRBV19 and TRBJ2-2, reads DGGITQSPKYLFRKEGQNVTLSCEQNLNHDAMYWYRQDPGQGLRLIYYSQIVNDFQKGDIAEGYSVSREKKESFPLTVTSAQKNPTAFYLCASTRGQGANTGELFFGEGSRLTVL.